The next 3 T cell receptor beta chains were all read from a single sample in a study of T cell responses to AZD1222 COVID-19 vaccine. Generated by immunoSEQ multiplex PCR, the TCRdb table keeps only in-frame clones and is missing some. The repertoire consists of roughly 70,000 clones, with roughly 85% occurring once and the leading ten covering around 21%. Sequencing used peripheral blood, obtained on day 0 of AZD1222 vaccination. The receptors come from an adult in good health.

V usage is TRBV11-2 and J usage is TRBJ2-1; possibly TRBD2 for D (5 bases). The CDR3 covers 14 residues. Germline CDR1 SGHAT, CDR2 FQNNGV. The V and J ends lost 5 bases and 6 bases respectively, with 14 bases between them. Here the CDR3 reads CASSPTRTLNEQFF. The CDR3 nucleotides are TGTGCCAGCAGCCCAACCCGGACTCTCAATGAGCAGTTCTTC.

Regarding this clone: Different DNA sequences within this sample yield the same CDR3. The V gene is TRBV19, the J gene TRBJ2-7; 8 bases match TRBD1. J lost 3 bases, V lost 3 bases, and 4 bases had no gene match. The CDR3 has 14 residues. Germline loops: CDR1 LNHDA, CDR2 SQIVND (reference sequence). The CDR3 reads CASSIGTGDYEQYF. The CDR3 nucleotides are TGTGCCAGTAGTATCGGGACAGGAGACTACGAGCAGTACTTC.

CDR3 nucleotides: TGTGCCAGCTCACTGGGGGAGAACACTGAAGCTTTCTTT. Encoded protein: CASSLGENTEAFF. The gene calls are TRBV18 and TRBJ1-1; the D gene is possibly TRBD1 (5 bases). The CDR3 has 13 amino acids. Germline assignment: CDR1 KGHSH and CDR2 LQKENI. Trimming left V 4 bases short and J 1 base short, with 7 bases between. The full variable domain, its missing parts supplied by reference TRBV18 and TRBJ1-1, is NAGVMQNPRHLVRRRGQEARLRCSPMKGHSHVYWYRQLPEEGLKFMVYLQKENIIDESGMPKERFSAEFPKEGPSILRIQQVVRGDSAAYFCASSLGENTEAFFGQGTRLTVV.